Sequencing of this T cell receptor (beta chain) was carried out in a study of radiotherapy plus CTLA-4 blockade in lung cancer. Study-wide findings and caveats: Expansion of tumor-derived TCR clones was observed in blood after radiotherapy plus ipilimumab.

On this clone itself: Antigen: not known.

Germline assignment: CDR1 SGHTA and CDR2 FQGNSA. This CDR3 is 15 amino acids long. Sequencing used immunoSEQ multiplex PCR; TCRdb keeps in-frame clones, though not all of them. The table has 51,000 or so clones, about 88% seen once. Material: peripheral blood, obtained from a patient treated with radiotherapy plus ipilimumab. This clonotype was obtained from a human donor with non-small cell lung cancer whose response to radiotherapy plus ipilimumab could not be evaluated. The rearrangement joins TRBV7-2 to TRBJ2-5; 10 positions match TRBD2. The better agreement between TRBJ2-7 and the DNA end casts doubt on the J call. The CDR3: CASSSASGRSYEQYF. The CDR3 DNA reads as TGTGCCAGCAGCTCGGCTAGCGGGAGAAGCTACGAGCAGTACTTC.